A single sample gave rise to the 30 T cell receptor beta chains below, sequenced in a study of blood T cells in healthy people across ages. It was with a sample-barcoded 5' primer and a J-beta primer mix that a second PCR of roughly 6 to 11 cycles was run. TCRdb processed the 5' RACE reads anew with MiXCR; each CDR3 protein has one entry. Of around 990,000 distinct CDR3 sequences listed, 35% to 40% are singletons. The sequenced material came from blood. These receptors originate from a young man in good health.

V is TRBV6-5 and J is TRBJ2-5, with a weak D call TRBD1 (6 bases). V lost 10 bases to trimming and J lost 1 base, with 13 bases between them. This CDR3 is built from 13 residues. Looked up from germline, CDR1 is MNHEY and CDR2 is SVGAGI. The CDR3 region is CANGTRGQETQYF. CDR3 DNA sequence: TGTGCCAACGGGACCAGGGGCCAAGAGACCCAGTACTTC.

The chain carries TRBV5-1 and TRBJ1-1; maybe TRBD1 (6 bases). Trimming removed 3 bases from V and 4 bases from J, with 16 bases in between. The CDR3 has 15 amino acids. Germline V gene data show CDR1 as SGHRS and CDR2 as YFSETQ. CDR3: CASSSLQGLGTEAFF. In DNA form, the CDR3 reads TGCGCCAGCAGCTCATTACAGGGCCTGGGCACTGAAGCTTTCTTT.

This clonotype turned up a few times. The chain combines TRBV10-3 with TRBJ1-1; D remains ambiguous. Germline values: CDR1 ENHRY, CDR2 SYGVKD. V lost 10 bases to trimming and J lost 6 bases, with 15 bases between them. This CDR3 is 12 amino acids long. CDR3 in amino acids: CATQRDGSEAFF. The CDR3 DNA reads as TGTGCCACCCAAAGGGATGGGTCTGAAGCTTTCTTT.

This clonotype was seen a few times. The chain uses TRBV6-5 and TRBJ2-5; no clear D. Germline CDR1 reads MNHEY; CDR2 reads SVGAGI. CDR3 length: 15 residues. Trimming took 2 bases from V and 2 from J, leaving 12 bases between them. The CDR3 nucleotides are TGTGCCAGCAGTTACATAGTCGGCCCACAAGAGACCCAGTACTTC. It specifies CASSYIVGPQETQYF.

J is TRBJ2-5 and V is TRBV4-2, with a possible D match to TRBD2 (6 bases). Germline V gene data show CDR1 as LGHNA and CDR2 as YNFKEQ. The CDR3 runs to 14 residues. The V and J ends lost 4 bases and 3 bases respectively, with 12 bases between them. CDR3 in amino acids: CASSPRGGEETQYF. In DNA form, the CDR3 reads TGTGCCAGCAGCCCCCGAGGAGGGGAAGAGACCCAGTACTTC.

This clonotype was observed a handful of times. V usage is TRBV27 and J usage is TRBJ2-3; possible D gene TRBD1, 7 bases. The germline V and J ends were trimmed by 1 base and 7 bases, with 15 bases remaining between them. The CDR3 runs to 15 residues. Germline V gene sequence: CDR1 MNHEY, CDR2 SMNVEV (reference sequence). This CDR3 is CASSLLQGGANTQYF. The CDR3 bases are TGTGCCAGCAGTTTATTGCAGGGGGGAGCAAATACGCAGTATTTT.

This clonotype was picked up a small number of times. The chain employs TRBV9 and TRBJ1-2; weak D call: TRBD1 (6 bases). CDR3 length: 16 amino acids. The germline V gene encodes CDR1 SGDLS and CDR2 YYNGEE. Trimming left V 3 bases short and J 4 bases short, with 19 bases between. CDR3 coding DNA: TGTGCCAGCAGCGCCCCAAGGGGGACGGTCACCTATGGCTACACCTTC. This translates into CASSAPRGTVTYGYTF.

This clonotype appeared a few times. The DNA for the CDR3 is TGCAGTGCTAGACCCCCCGGATCTTACTACAATGAGCAGTACTTC. This encodes CSARPPGSYYNEQYF. The V and J genes are TRBV20-1 and TRBJ2-7; no firm D call. The CDR3 spans 15 residues. Trimming took 2 bases from V and 7 from J, leaving 21 bases between them. The germline V gene has CDR1 DFQATT and CDR2 SNEGSKA (reference sequence).

The CDR3 bases are TGTGCCAGCAGCTTAGCGGGCGCCGTCATGAATGAGCAGTTCTTC. It yields the protein CASSLAGAVMNEQFF. The chain is built from TRBV7-2 and TRBJ2-1; D is undetermined. The CDR3 extends over 15 amino acids. Looked up from germline, CDR1 is SGHTA and CDR2 is FQGNSA. Trimming removed 0 bases from V and 7 bases from J, with 13 bases in between.

As to this clonotype: This clone may be a read error of a much larger clone one base away. The V call is TRBV29-1, the J call TRBJ2-1; D is perhaps TRBD1 (5 bases). The DNA end is a closer match to TRBJ2-7, so the J assignment may be wrong. The CDR3 runs to 12 residues. Germline lookup yields CDR1 SQVTM and CDR2 ANQGSEA. CDR3: CSYQGSYNEQYF. CDR3 coding DNA: TGCAGCTATCAGGGCTCCTACAATGAGCAGTACTTC.

This clonotype has more than one count but fewer than ten. The V and J genes are TRBV29-1 and TRBJ2-3, with 10 bases lining up with TRBD1. V trimming: 0 bases; J trimming: 5 bases; junction bases outside the gene matches: 5. This CDR3 has 15 amino acids. Germline V CDR1 and CDR2: SQVTM, ANQGSEA. The CDR3 nucleotides are TGCAGCGTTGAAGAGACCGGGACAGGGGTAGATACGCAGTATTTT. Translation: CSVEETGTGVDTQYF.

The V and J genes are TRBV12-3 or TRBV12-4 and TRBJ1-5, with no clear D. The germline V and J ends were trimmed by 7 bases and 2 bases, with 12 bases remaining between them. The CDR3 is 14 residues long. The CDR3 DNA is TGTGCCAGCACAGACACCGGGGGCAATCAGCCCCAGCATTTT. Translating it yields CASTDTGGNQPQHF.

This clonotype was seen more than once but under ten times. One end of the junction varies from germline; a read error may be responsible. The chain carries TRBV7-9 and TRBJ1-1; 7 bases fit TRBD1. This CDR3 has 17 amino acids. Germline loops: CDR1 SEHNR, CDR2 FQNEAQ (reference sequence). As DNA, the CDR3 is TGTGCCAGCAGCTTAGACCCGAAAGACAGGGTGAAGACTGAAGCTTTCTTT. Translating gives CASSLDPKDRVKTEAFF.

The chain recombines TRBV5-6 with TRBJ2-1, with a tentative D call TRBD2 (6 bases). The germline V gene has CDR1 SGHDT and CDR2 YYEEEE. The CDR3 is made up of 14 amino acids. The V and J ends lost 1 base and 4 bases respectively, with 9 bases between them. DNA for the CDR3: TGTGCCAGCAGCTTGAGGCTAGCGTACAATGAGCAGTTCTTC. This translates into CASSLRLAYNEQFF.

The sample holds a few counts of this clonotype. This rearrangement joins TRBV2 to TRBJ2-7; no clear D gene. In germline, CDR1 is SNHLY, CDR2 FYNNEI. Trimming removed 3 bases from V and 0 bases from J, with 12 bases in between. The CDR3 extends over 15 amino acids. DNA for the CDR3: TGTGCCAGCAGTGAGGGCCACCCGAACTCCTACGAGCAGTACTTC. The encoded protein is CASSEGHPNSYEQYF.

This clonotype has just a few counts. This chain links TRBV12-3 or TRBV12-4 with TRBJ2-1; D gene unclear. The CDR3 contains 13 residues. V lost 6 bases and J 9 bases, leaving 15 bases between the germline ends. The CDR3 loop reads CASRETGRGEQFF. The CDR3 nucleotides are TGTGCCAGCAGAGAAACCGGGCGCGGTGAGCAGTTCTTC.

The V call is TRBV25-1, the J call TRBJ1-2, with unresolved D. The germline CDR1 and CDR2 sequences are MGHDK and SYGVNS. The V gene lost 4 bases and the J gene lost 3 bases, with 18 bases spanning the gap. The CDR3 loop spans 16 amino acids. This CDR3 reads CASSGRGVHSYYGYTF. CDR3 bases: TGTGCCAGCAGTGGACGGGGAGTCCACAGCTACTATGGCTACACCTTC.

The CDR3 here is CSASHSGNTGELFF. The CDR3, as DNA: TGCAGTGCTAGTCACAGCGGGAACACCGGGGAGCTGTTTTTT. The chain employs TRBV20-1 and TRBJ2-2, with a weak D call TRBD2 (5 bases). The germline V gene has CDR1 DFQATT and CDR2 SNEGSKA (reference sequence). The germline V and J ends were trimmed by 3 bases and 1 base, with 9 bases remaining between them. This CDR3 is built from 14 residues.

This chain uses TRBV6-2 or TRBV6-3 with TRBJ1-1, with TRBD1 matching 9 bases. Per germline, CDR1 MNHEY and CDR2 SVGEGT. The V and J ends lost 7 bases and 0 bases, in that order; junction bases with no gene match: 6. The CDR3 is 15 residues long. The CDR3 DNA is TGTGCCAGCATCCCCGGGACAGGGATGAACACTGAAGCTTTCTTT. Its protein is CASIPGTGMNTEAFF.

The chain has TRBV6-2 or TRBV6-3 and TRBJ1-1; no clear D. This CDR3 is 16 amino acids long. Germline-derived CDR1 and CDR2 are MNHEY and SVGEGT. V dropped 2 bases and J dropped 2 bases, with 15 bases sitting between them. The CDR3 loop reads CASSYRASDVNTEAFF. CDR3 DNA: TGTGCCAGCAGTTACCGGGCCAGCGACGTTAACACTGAAGCTTTCTTT.

This sequence joins TRBV5-5 and TRBJ2-7, with D perhaps matching TRBD2 (5 bases). Trimming took off 3 bases at V and 10 bases at J, with 14 bases between the two ends. CDR1 is SGHKS, CDR2 YYEKEE, per germline (reference sequence). The CDR3 is made up of 12 amino acids. CDR3 nucleotides: TGTGCCAGCAGCTCTGACCGGGGTATCCAGTACTTC. Its translation: CASSSDRGIQYF.

The sample holds a few counts of this clonotype. The J gene is TRBJ1-5, the V gene TRBV6-5, with D unclear. The CDR3 spans 13 residues. Germline V gene lookup returns CDR1 MNHEY and CDR2 SVGAGI. Trimming cost V 1 base and J 4 bases, with 5 bases left between them. The CDR3: CASSYFRNQPQHF. CDR3 coding DNA: TGTGCCAGCAGTTACTTCAGGAATCAGCCCCAGCATTTT.

The chain is built from TRBV24-1 and TRBJ2-1, with 8 nucleotides matching TRBD2. The germline gives CDR1 KGHDR, CDR2 SFDVKD. With V trimmed by 6 bases and J by 6 bases, 6 bases remained unmatched. There are 14 residues in the CDR3. The CDR3 DNA follows: TGTGCCACCAGTTCTACCACTAGCGGCAATGAGCAGTTCTTC. It codes for CATSSTTSGNEQFF.

This chain joins TRBV27 and TRBJ2-5; D possibly corresponds to TRBD1 (6 bases). Germline loops: CDR1 MNHEY, CDR2 SMNVEV (reference sequence). CDR3 length: 16 amino acids. The V end was cut by 3 bases, the J end by 4 bases, with 18 bases between. The CDR3 loop is CASSFYQGSGRETQYF. In nucleotides, the CDR3 is TGTGCCAGCAGTTTTTATCAGGGGTCGGGGAGAGAGACCCAGTACTTC.

This clonotype was recorded a few times. This rearrangement joins TRBV4-1 to TRBJ1-1; possibly TRBD1 for D (6 bases). The CDR3 length is 14 residues. The germline V gene has CDR1 MGHRA and CDR2 YSYEKL. V shed 4 bases and J shed 6 bases, with 15 bases lying between them. CDR3 protein: CASSLRVGAAEAFF. As DNA, the CDR3 is TGCGCCAGCAGCCTCAGGGTGGGGGCGGCTGAAGCTTTCTTT.

The gene calls are TRBV20-1 and TRBJ2-7; 7 nucleotides line up with TRBD2. Germline V lookup: CDR1 DFQATT, CDR2 SNEGSKA (reference sequence). The CDR3 has 14 residues. V was pared by 5 bases and J by 7 bases, with 14 bases of the junction left unmatched. Here the CDR3 DNA reads TGCAGTGCTCCCTCGGGGAGGGGCTACAATGAGCAGTACTTC. Translated: CSAPSGRGYNEQYF.

This clonotype was counted between two and nine times. The rearrangement joins TRBV3-1 to TRBJ2-3, with D perhaps matching TRBD2 (5 bases). The V and J ends lost 1 base and 0 bases respectively, with 11 bases between them. The germline CDR1 and CDR2 sequences are LGHDT and YNNKEL (reference sequence). The CDR3 is 16 residues long. CDR3 amino acids: CASSQADWTSTDTQYF. CDR3 in DNA: TGTGCCAGCAGCCAAGCGGACTGGACTAGCACAGATACGCAGTATTTT.

This clonotype has just a few counts. This chain connects TRBV20-1 to TRBJ1-1; D gene unclear. With 6 bases removed from V and 1 base from J, the gap between germline ends came to 12 bases. This CDR3 has 13 residues. Per the germline V gene, CDR1 is DFQATT and CDR2 is SNEGSKA (reference sequence). CDR3 amino acids: CSASEQPNTEAFF. The CDR3 DNA reads TGCAGTGCGTCTGAGCAACCGAACACTGAAGCTTTCTTT.

J is TRBJ2-4 and V is TRBV5-1; perhaps TRBD1 as D (7 bases). The CDR3 runs 15 residues. The germline V gene encodes CDR1 SGHRS and CDR2 YFSETQ. Trimming removed 4 bases from V and 7 bases from J, with 18 bases in between. The CDR3 DNA is TGCGCCAGCAGCCCCAAGGAGACAGGGAGGAACATTCAGTACTTC. Protein product: CASSPKETGRNIQYF.

The gene calls are TRBV29-1 and TRBJ2-1; 7 bases agree with TRBD1. Germline assignment: CDR1 SQVTM and CDR2 ANQGSEA. The CDR3 spans 12 residues. With V trimmed by 3 bases and J by 13 bases, 9 bases remained unmatched. CDR3: CSVEVRGLQQFF. Here the CDR3 DNA reads TGCAGCGTTGAGGTGAGGGGGCTGCAACAGTTCTTC.